These T cell receptor beta chains were read from a single sample in a study of neoadjuvant anti-PD-1 for oral cavity cancer. Produced via immunoSEQ multiplex PCR; TCRdb's table is partial and in-frame only. The data contain about 6,800 clones, less than 80% of them singletons. This sample comprised PBMCs, obtained before nivolumab (anti-PD-1) treatment. The receptors were gathered from a person aged 35-79 years with oral cavity squamous cell carcinoma. Each CDR3 is given with its conserved first and last residue. D genes are given only for firm matches. Size tells how often a clone was seen (once, few, many) or the class of an expanded clone, and some rows leave it out.

d_gene: TRBD1; v_gene: TRBV7-9; j_gene: TRBJ1-6; abundance: .; CDR3aa: CASSPPGDRGINNSPLHF; CDR3nt: TGTGCCAGCAGCCCCCCCGGGGACAGGGGGATCAATAATTCACCCCTCCACTTT
d_gene: TRBD1; v_gene: TRBV10-2; j_gene: TRBJ2-7; abundance: .; CDR3aa: CASTKTGAYEQYF; CDR3nt: TGCGCCAGCACCAAAACAGGGGCCTACGAGCAGTACTTC
d_gene: .; v_gene: TRBV6-1; j_gene: TRBJ1-5; abundance: once; CDR3aa: CASSVNSNQPQHF; CDR3nt: TGTGCCAGCAGCGTTAATAGCAATCAGCCCCAGCATTTT
d_gene: .; v_gene: TRBV7-2; j_gene: TRBJ2-3; abundance: .; CDR3aa: CASSLGQGSSDTQYF; CDR3nt: TGTGCCAGCAGCTTAGGGCAGGGTAGTTCAGATACGCAGTATTTT
d_gene: .; v_gene: TRBV6-1; j_gene: TRBJ1-2; abundance: few; CDR3aa: CASSAPGEYGYTF; CDR3nt: TGTGCCAGCAGTGCCCCAGGGGAATATGGCTACACCTTC
d_gene: .; v_gene: TRBV10-2; j_gene: TRBJ1-2; abundance: .; CDR3aa: CASRMEGDGYTF; CDR3nt: TGCGCCAGCAGGATGGAGGGAGATGGCTACACCTTC
d_gene: TRBD1; v_gene: TRBV7-2; j_gene: TRBJ1-1; abundance: .; CDR3aa: CASSPGQGSVNTEAFF; CDR3nt: TGTGCCAGCAGCCCCGGACAGGGTTCGGTGAACACTGAAGCTTTCTTT
d_gene: TRBD1; v_gene: TRBV4-2; j_gene: TRBJ1-2; abundance: few; CDR3aa: CASSYDRGTGGYTF; CDR3nt: TGTGCCAGCAGCTACGACAGGGGTACGGGCGGCTACACCTTC
d_gene: .; v_gene: TRBV4-3; j_gene: TRBJ1-3; abundance: .; CDR3aa: CASSLEQGSGNTIYF; CDR3nt: TGCGCCAGCAGCCTAGAACAGGGTTCTGGAAACACCATATATTTT
d_gene: .; v_gene: TRBV28; j_gene: TRBJ1-6; abundance: .; CDR3aa: CATQRGVVSPLHF; CDR3nt: TGTGCCACTCAGCGCGGGGTCGTTTCACCCCTCCACTTT
d_gene: .; v_gene: TRBV1; j_gene: TRBJ2-4; abundance: .; CDR3aa: CTSIFGRDLLAKNIQYF; CDR3nt: TGCACCAGCATTTTTGGGCGGGATCTACTAGCCAAAAACATTCAGTACTTC
d_gene: .; v_gene: TRBV9; j_gene: TRBJ2-2; abundance: .; CDR3aa: CASSARQLTGELFF; CDR3nt: TGTGCCAGCAGCGCCCGACAGCTCACCGGGGAGCTGTTTTTT
d_gene: .; v_gene: TRBV6-4; j_gene: TRBJ1-6; abundance: .; CDR3aa: CASSRDQGSPLHF; CDR3nt: TGTGCCAGCAGCCGGGACCAGGGTTCACCCCTCCACTTT
d_gene: .; v_gene: TRBV21-1; j_gene: TRBJ1-2; abundance: .; CDR3aa: CASSDLWAIYGYTF; CDR3nt: TGTGCCAGCAGCGACCTCTGGGCCATCTATGGCTACACCTTC
d_gene: .; v_gene: TRBV2; j_gene: TRBJ1-1; abundance: .; CDR3aa: CASSLYRDSTEAFF; CDR3nt: TGTGCCAGCAGCCTCTACAGGGATTCAACTGAAGCTTTCTTT
d_gene: TRBD1; v_gene: TRBV7-9; j_gene: TRBJ2-2; abundance: few; CDR3aa: CASSGRDSANTGELFF; CDR3nt: TGTGCCAGCAGCGGCCGGGACAGTGCGAACACCGGGGAGCTGTTTTTT
d_gene: TRBD1; v_gene: TRBV28; j_gene: TRBJ2-2; abundance: few; CDR3aa: CASSFPPDRAGELFF; CDR3nt: TGTGCCAGCAGTTTTCCCCCCGACAGGGCCGGGGAGCTGTTTTTT
d_gene: TRBD1; v_gene: TRBV30; j_gene: TRBJ1-5; abundance: few; CDR3aa: CAWSVRGTGIVSNQPQHF; CDR3nt: TGTGCCTGGAGTGTACGGGGGACAGGGATTGTGAGCAATCAGCCCCAGCATTTT
d_gene: TRBD2; v_gene: TRBV6-5; j_gene: TRBJ2-3; abundance: .; CDR3aa: CASRVTSADTQYF; CDR3nt: TGTGCCAGCAGAGTTACTAGCGCAGATACGCAGTATTTT
d_gene: .; v_gene: TRBV11-1; j_gene: TRBJ2-7; abundance: once; CDR3aa: CASSLVSSYEQYF; CDR3nt: TGTGCCAGCAGCTTAGTCTCTTCCTACGAGCAGTACTTC
d_gene: .; v_gene: TRBV19; j_gene: TRBJ1-5; abundance: .; CDR3aa: CASSIDPDSHIRGNQPQHF; CDR3nt: TGTGCCAGTAGTATAGATCCGGACTCGCATATTAGGGGCAATCAGCCCCAGCATTTT
d_gene: TRBD1; v_gene: TRBV11-2; j_gene: TRBJ2-3; abundance: .; CDR3aa: CASSLGTGTSDTQYF; CDR3nt: TGTGCCAGCAGCTTAGGGACAGGGACTTCAGATACGCAGTATTTT